This passage covers 5 T cell receptor beta chains from one sample sequenced in a study of tumor-infiltrating lymphocytes in primary liver carcinoma. It was from 20-30 mg of unsorted bulk tissue that RNA and DNA were co-extracted. The investigators made TCR beta cDNA from about 500 ng total RNA, using a constant-region primer. Nested multiplex PCR, run for three rounds with slightly modified ARM-PCR, yielded TCR beta libraries. Primers for the first two PCR rounds were TRBV1-TRBV30 forward primers and a C-beta reverse primer (about 10 cycles per round). Using its own MiXCR run on the multiplex PCR reads, TCRdb lists one record per CDR3 protein. Seen here are about 54,000 distinct CDR3 sequences, about 70% observed once, and the top ten hold under 30%. The sequenced sample consisted of liver tumor tissue from sampling region 2. Subset reported: tumor region T2, inferior pole. The receptor source for this set is a man aged 35-49 years with primary liver carcinoma and hepatitis B virus infection.

This clonotype is labeled medium-sized. V usage is TRBV11-3 and J usage is TRBJ2-3; 7 positions match TRBD1. V was clipped by 1 base and J by 2 bases; unmatched bases: 3. The CDR3 has 15 residues. Germline lookup yields CDR1 SGHNT and CDR2 YENEEA. CDR3 nucleotides: TGTGCCAGCAGCTTAGGGGGACAGCCCACAGATACGCAGTATTTT. It codes for CASSLGGQPTDTQYF.

A note on this clonotype: The CDR3 ends on some other residue instead of the conserved phenylalanine or tryptophan, so this is likely a read error. This chain links TRBV6-5 with TRBJ2-1, with D possibly TRBD2 on 6 matching bases. There are 14 residues in the CDR3. Per the germline V gene, CDR1 is MNHEY and CDR2 is SVGAGI. DNA of the CDR3: TGTGCCAGCAACCCGGAGGGCAGGAGCAATAAGCAGTTCCTC. This gives the protein CASNPEGRSNKQFL.

Comment on this clonotype: A read error may produce the germline difference seen at one junction end. The chain combines TRBV11-2 with TRBJ2-2; TRBD2 might be the D (7 bases). CDR1 SGHAT and CDR2 FQNNGV come from the germline V gene. This CDR3 region has 16 residues. CDR3 in DNA: TGTGCTAGCAGCTTCATGGGGGGGGTAGGGACAGGGGAGCTGTTTTTT. Protein sequence: CASSFMGGVGTGELFF.

Turning to this clonotype: A much bigger clone sits one base away, suggesting this may be a read error. V gene TRBV7-9 combines with J gene TRBJ1-1; 10 positions agree with TRBD1. Germline values: CDR1 SEHNR, CDR2 FQNEAQ (reference sequence). This CDR3 comprises 16 residues. Written as DNA, the CDR3 is TGTGACAGCAGCCCCCGGACAGGGGGGGCGAACACTGAAGCTTTCTTT. Encoded protein: CDSSPRTGGANTEAFF.

CDR3 protein: CAISEYSGWDTQYF. The CDR3 nucleotides read TGTGCCATCAGTGAGTATAGCGGGTGGGATACGCAGTATTTT. V gene TRBV10-3 combines with J gene TRBJ2-3, with TRBD2 identical over 7 bases. V lost 1 base and J lost 6; bases outside the gene matches: 4. CDR3 length: 14 residues. Germline assignment: CDR1 ENHRY and CDR2 SYGVKD.